The subject of this entry is one TCR beta chain. The antigen is unknown. The same CDR3 also results from other DNA sequences found in this sample. In the CD4+ fraction, cells were divided into CD45RA+ naive and CD45RA-negative memory subsets. This CDR3 is built from 13 residues. The germline V gene encodes CDR1 SQVTM and CDR2 ANQGSEA. The V end was cut by 5 bases, the J end by 2 bases, with 9 bases between. These data are taken from a study of shared clonotypes between healthy human individuals. Study context: CD4 naive and CD4 memory each took three plates per donor, while CD8 naive took two and CD8 memory one.

Measured with immunoSEQ multiplex PCR; TCRdb has only the in-frame clones, and not every one. The sample has 2,500,000 or so clones; roughly 92% are singletons. Study-wide results and limits: Sorted-subset sequencing, rarefaction showed, was incomplete despite large depth. The naive CD4 repertoires of a handful of donors were compared, and approximately 5% of clonotypes were shared.

Sequencing was carried out using naive CD4+ T cells from PBMCs. Subset meaning: CD45RA+ positively selected. The chain joins TRBV29-1 to TRBJ1-4; D is ambiguous. This sequence originates from a man younger than 30 in good health. Some clones in this sample may be carry-over from other donors' samples. CDR3 bases: TGCAGCGTTCGGACCGGGACTAATGAAAAACTGTTTTTT. This codes for CSVRTGTNEKLFF.